This T cell receptor beta chain was recovered during a study of blood T cell repertoires in COVID-19. The CDR3 sequence is 14 residues long. The junction had 6 bases not matched to a gene; V was cut back by 7 bases and J by 1 base. Germline V CDR1 and CDR2: ENHRY, SYGVKD. Assay: immunoSEQ multiplex PCR; the TCRdb copy retains only in-frame clones and omits some. The data show about 120,000 clones, around 91% seen once. This sequence was found in a man between 65 and 80 years old with active or convalescent COVID-19. Sequencing input: peripheral blood. This chain connects TRBV10-3 to TRBJ2-7; 8 bases align to TRBD1. CDR3 sequence: CAITQGDSSYEQYF. The CDR3 nucleotides read TGTGCCATCACACAGGGGGACAGTTCCTACGAGCAGTACTTC.